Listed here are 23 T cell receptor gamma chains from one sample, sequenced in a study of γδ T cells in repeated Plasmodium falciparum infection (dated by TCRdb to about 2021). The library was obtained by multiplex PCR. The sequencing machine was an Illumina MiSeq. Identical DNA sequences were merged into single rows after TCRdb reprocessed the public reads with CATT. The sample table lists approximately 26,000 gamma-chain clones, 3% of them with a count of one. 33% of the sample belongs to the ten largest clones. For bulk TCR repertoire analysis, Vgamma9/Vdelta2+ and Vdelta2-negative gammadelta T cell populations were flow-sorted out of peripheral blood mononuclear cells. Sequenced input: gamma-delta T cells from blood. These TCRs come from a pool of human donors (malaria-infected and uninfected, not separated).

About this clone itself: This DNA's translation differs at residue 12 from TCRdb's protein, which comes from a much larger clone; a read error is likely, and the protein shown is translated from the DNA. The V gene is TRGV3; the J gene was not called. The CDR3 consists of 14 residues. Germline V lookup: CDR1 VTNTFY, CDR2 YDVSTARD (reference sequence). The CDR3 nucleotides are TGTGCCACCTGGGACAGGCCACGTTATTATAAGAGACTCTTT. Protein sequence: CATWDRPRYYKRLF.

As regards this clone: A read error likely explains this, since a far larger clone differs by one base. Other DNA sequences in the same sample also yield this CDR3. As DNA, the CDR3 is TGTGCCTTGTGGGAGGCACAAAAAGAGTTGGGCAAAAAAATCAAAGTATTT. It encodes CALWEAQKELGKKIKVF. The J gene is uncalled and the V gene is TRGV9. The CDR3 runs 17 residues. Per the germline V gene, CDR1 is GITISATS and CDR2 is ISYDGTV (reference sequence).

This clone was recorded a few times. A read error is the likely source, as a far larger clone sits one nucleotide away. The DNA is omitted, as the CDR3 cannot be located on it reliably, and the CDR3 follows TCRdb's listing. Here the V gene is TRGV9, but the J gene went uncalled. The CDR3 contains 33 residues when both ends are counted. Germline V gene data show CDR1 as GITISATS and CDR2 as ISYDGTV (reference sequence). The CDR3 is CALWEVLLIGIRNSLAVEQHWLSQVSIGRIQHF.

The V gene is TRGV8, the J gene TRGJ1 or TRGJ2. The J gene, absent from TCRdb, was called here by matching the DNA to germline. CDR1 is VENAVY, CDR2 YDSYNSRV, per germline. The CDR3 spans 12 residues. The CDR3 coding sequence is TGTGCACCTGGGATGAGGTATTATAAGAAACTCTTT. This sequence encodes CAPGMRYYKKLF.

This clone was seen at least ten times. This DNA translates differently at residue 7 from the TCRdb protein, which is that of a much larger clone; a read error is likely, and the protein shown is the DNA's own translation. This chain's CDR3 is CATWDRRYYKKLF. In nucleotides, the CDR3 is TGTGCCACCTGGGACCGACGTTATTATAAGAAACTCTTT. The J gene is TRGJ1 or TRGJ2, the V gene TRGV2. The CDR3 runs 13 residues. The trim removed 3 bases at V and 3 bases at J, leaving 5 bases unmatched. Germline V gene sequence: CDR1 EGSNGY, CDR2 YDSYNSKV.

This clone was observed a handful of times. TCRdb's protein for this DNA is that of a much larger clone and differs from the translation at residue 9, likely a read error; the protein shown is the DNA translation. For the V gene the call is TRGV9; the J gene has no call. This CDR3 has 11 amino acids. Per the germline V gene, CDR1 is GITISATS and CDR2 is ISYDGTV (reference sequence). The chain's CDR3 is CALFLFCKELF. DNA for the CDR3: TGTGCCTTGTTTCTCTTCTGTAAGGAACTCTTT.

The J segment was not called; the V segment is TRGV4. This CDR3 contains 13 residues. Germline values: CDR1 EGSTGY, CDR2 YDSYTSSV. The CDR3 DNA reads TGTGCCACCTGGGATGAATTGGATTATTATAAACTCTTT. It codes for CATWDELDYYKLF.

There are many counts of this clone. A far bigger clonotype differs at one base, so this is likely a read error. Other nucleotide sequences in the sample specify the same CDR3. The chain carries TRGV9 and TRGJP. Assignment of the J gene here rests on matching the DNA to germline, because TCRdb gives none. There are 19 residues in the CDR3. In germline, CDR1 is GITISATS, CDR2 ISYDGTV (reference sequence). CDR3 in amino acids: CACSGSIRGGELGKKIKVF. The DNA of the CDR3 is TGTGCCTGCAGCGGGAGTATAAGGGGAGGCGAGTTAGGCAAAAAAATCAAGGTATTT.

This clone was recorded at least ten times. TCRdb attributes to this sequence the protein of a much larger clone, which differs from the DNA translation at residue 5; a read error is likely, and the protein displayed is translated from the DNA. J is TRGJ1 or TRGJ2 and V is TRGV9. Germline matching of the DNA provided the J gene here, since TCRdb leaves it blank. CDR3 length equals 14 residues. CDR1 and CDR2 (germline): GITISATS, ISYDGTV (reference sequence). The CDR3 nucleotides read TGTGCCTTGTGGGTGGTGGGGTATTATTATAAGAAACTCTTT. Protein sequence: CALWVVGYYYKKLF.

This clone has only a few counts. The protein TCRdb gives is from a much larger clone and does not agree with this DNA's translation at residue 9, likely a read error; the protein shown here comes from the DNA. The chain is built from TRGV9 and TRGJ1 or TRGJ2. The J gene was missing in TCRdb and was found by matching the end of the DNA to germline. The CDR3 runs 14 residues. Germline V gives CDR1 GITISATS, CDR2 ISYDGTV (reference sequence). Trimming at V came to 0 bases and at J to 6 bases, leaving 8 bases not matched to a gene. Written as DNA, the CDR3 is TGTGCCTTGTGGGAGGTGACAAGTCGTTATAAGAAACTCTTT. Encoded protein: CALWEVTSRYKKLF.

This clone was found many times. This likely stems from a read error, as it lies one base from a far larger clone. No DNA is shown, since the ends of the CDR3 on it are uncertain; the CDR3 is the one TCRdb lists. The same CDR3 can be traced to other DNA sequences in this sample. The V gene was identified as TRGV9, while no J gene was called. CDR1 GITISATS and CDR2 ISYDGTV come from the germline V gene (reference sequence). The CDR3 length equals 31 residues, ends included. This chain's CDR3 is CALWEAIIIRNSLAVEQHLLSQVSIGRIQHF.

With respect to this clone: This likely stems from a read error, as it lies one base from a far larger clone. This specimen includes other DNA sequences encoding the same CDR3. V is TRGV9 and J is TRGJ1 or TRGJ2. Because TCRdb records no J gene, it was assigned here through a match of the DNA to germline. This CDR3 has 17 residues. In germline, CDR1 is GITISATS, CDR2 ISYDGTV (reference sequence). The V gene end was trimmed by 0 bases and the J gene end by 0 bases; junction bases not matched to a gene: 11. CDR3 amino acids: CALWEVILCGNYYKKLF. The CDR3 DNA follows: TGTGCCTTGTGGGAGGTGATCCTTTGCGGGAATTATTATAAGAAACTCTTT.

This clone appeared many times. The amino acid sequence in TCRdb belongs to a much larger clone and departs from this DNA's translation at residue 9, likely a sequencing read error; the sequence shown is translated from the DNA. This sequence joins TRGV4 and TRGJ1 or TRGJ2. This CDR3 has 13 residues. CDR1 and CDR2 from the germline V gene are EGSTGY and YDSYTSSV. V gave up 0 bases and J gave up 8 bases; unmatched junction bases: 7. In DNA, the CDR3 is TGTGCCACCTGGGATGGGCGGTGTCATAAGAAACTCTTT. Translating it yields CATWDGRCHKKLF.

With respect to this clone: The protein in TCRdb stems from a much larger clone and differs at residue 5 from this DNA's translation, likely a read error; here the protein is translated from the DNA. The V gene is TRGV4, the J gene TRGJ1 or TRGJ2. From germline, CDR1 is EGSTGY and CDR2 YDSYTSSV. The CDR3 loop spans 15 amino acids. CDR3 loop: CATWGGMRYYYKKLF. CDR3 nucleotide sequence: TGTGCCACCTGGGGTGGGATGAGATATTATTATAAGAAACTCTTT.

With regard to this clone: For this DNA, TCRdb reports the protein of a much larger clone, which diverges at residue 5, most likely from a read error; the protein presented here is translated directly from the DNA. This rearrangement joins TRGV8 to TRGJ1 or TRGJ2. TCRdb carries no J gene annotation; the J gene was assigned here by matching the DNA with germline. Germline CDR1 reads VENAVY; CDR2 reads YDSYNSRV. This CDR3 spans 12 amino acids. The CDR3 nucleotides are TGTGCCACCTGGAATAGGCCGTGGAAGAAACTCTTT. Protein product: CATWNRPWKKLF.

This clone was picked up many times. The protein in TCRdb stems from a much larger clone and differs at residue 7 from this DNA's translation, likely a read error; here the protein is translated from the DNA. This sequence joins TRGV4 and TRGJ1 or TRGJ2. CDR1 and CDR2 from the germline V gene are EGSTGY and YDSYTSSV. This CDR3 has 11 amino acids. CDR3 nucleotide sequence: TGTGCCACCTGGGATGCGTGGGTTGGAGTCTTT. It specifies CATWDAWVGVF.

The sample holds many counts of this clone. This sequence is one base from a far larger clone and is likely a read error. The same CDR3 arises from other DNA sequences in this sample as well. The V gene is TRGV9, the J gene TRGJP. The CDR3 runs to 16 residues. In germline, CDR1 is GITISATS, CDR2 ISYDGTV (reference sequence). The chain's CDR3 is CALWRSQELGKKIKVF. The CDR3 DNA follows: TGTGCCTTGTGGAGAAGTCAAGAGCTGGGCAAAAAAATCAAGGTATTT.

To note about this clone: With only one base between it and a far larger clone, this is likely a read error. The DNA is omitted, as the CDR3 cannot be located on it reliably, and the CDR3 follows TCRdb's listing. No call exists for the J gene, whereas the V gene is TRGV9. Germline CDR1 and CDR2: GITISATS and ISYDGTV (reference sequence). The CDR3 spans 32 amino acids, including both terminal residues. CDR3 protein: CALWEVQGAARNSLAVEQHLLSQVSIGRIQHF.

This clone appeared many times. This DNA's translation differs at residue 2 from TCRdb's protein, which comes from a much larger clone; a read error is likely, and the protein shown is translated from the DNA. The CDR3 coding sequence is TGTACCACCTGGGATGCAGTTTCCGGTTATAAGAAACTCTTT. Translation gives CTTWDAVSGYKKLF. The chain links TRGV4 to TRGJ1 or TRGJ2. The J gene is absent in TCRdb and was assigned here via DNA matching to germline. Germline V lookup: CDR1 EGSTGY, CDR2 YDSYTSSV. The CDR3 is 14 amino acids.

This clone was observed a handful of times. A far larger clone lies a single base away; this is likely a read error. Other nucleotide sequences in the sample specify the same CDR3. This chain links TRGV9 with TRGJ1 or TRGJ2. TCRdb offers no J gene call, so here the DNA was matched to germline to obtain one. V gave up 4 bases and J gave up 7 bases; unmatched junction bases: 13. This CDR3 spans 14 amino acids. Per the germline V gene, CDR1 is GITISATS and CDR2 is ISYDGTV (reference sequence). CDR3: CALWDHLQAYKKLF. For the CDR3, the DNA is TGTGCCTTGTGGGACCACCTCCAGGCCTATAAGAAACTCTTT.

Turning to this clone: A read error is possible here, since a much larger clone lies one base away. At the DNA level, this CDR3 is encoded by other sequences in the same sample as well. For the CDR3, the DNA is TGTGCCACCTGGGATGGGCCCCGTCGTTATAAAAAACTCTTT. The encoded protein is CATWDGPRRYKKLF. No J gene was assigned, while the V gene was called as TRGV4. The CDR3 has 14 residues. From germline, CDR1 is EGSTGY and CDR2 YDSYTSSV.

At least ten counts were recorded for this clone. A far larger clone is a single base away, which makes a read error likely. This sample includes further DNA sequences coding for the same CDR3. The CDR3 nucleotides read TGTGCCTTGTGGGAGCCAACAACCCCCTGGAATTATTATAAGAAACTATTT. It codes for CALWEPTTPWNYYKKLF. V usage is TRGV9 and J usage is TRGJ1 or TRGJ2. The CDR3 totals 17 residues. Germline V gives CDR1 GITISATS, CDR2 ISYDGTV (reference sequence).

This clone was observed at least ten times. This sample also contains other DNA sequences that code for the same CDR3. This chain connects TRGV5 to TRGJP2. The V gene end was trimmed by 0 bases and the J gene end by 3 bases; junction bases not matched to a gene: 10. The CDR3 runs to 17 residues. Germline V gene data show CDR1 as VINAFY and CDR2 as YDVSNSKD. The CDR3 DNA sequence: TGTGCCACCTGGGACAGGCCAGGGATTGGTAGTGATTGGATCAAGACGTTT. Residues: CATWDRPGIGSDWIKTF.